These 29 T cell receptor delta chains share one sample of origin, sequenced in a study of in vitro expanded adult blood gammadelta T cells. TCRdb repeated clone calling on the 5' RACE reads with CATT. The data show over 350 delta-chain clones, with 27% seen just once and about two thirds held by the top ten. These receptors' antigens are unknown. After expansion, live CD3+ TCRgammadelta+ Vgamma9+ Vdelta2+ T cells were FACS-sorted. HMBPP at 9 to 10 nM was applied to PBMC for one day, followed by three washes. The cells grew for 14 days in culture, receiving fresh IL-2 every 3 to 4 days. The sequencing here drew on gamma-delta T cells from peripheral blood expanded in culture, taken from an in vitro culture stimulated with HMBPP. All receptors come from an adult in good health.

A remark on this clone: The identical CDR3 is also encoded by other nucleotide sequences in the sample. V gene TRDV2 combines with J gene TRDJ1; tentatively, D is TRDD3 (5 bases). V was cut by 0 bases and J by 2 bases, with 9 bases left in between. In germline, CDR1 is GEAIGNYY, CDR2 EKD. CDR3 length: 14 residues. The CDR3 loop is CACDTLRDTDKLIF. In DNA, the CDR3 is TGTGCCTGTGACACCTTAAGGGATACCGATAAACTCATCTTT.

Concerning this clone itself: This may come from a read error, since a much larger clone is one base off. Other DNA sequences in this specimen translate into the identical CDR3. The chain is built from TRDV2 and TRDJ1; unclear D gene. The CDR3 covers 19 residues. The germline CDR1 and CDR2 sequences are GEAIGNYY and EKD. The DNA for the CDR3 is TGTGCCTGTGACCGACTTAACACCGGGGCCCCAAAGAACACTGATAAACTCATCTTT. This encodes CACDRLNTGAPKNTDKLIF.

Worth noting for this clone: A much larger clone is a single base away; this may be a read error. This chain connects TRDV2 to TRDJ3, with 7 bases that match TRDD3. Per the germline V gene, CDR1 is GEAIGNYY and CDR2 is EKD. The CDR3 loop spans 21 amino acids. The chain's CDR3 is CACDLIGEPGGHTWDTQQMFF. CDR3 DNA sequence: TGTGCCTGTGACCTAATCGGGGAGCCTGGGGGTCATACCTGGGACACCCAACAGATGTTTTTC.

A remark on this clone: It differs at one base from a far larger clone, so likely a read error. Other DNA sequences of this sample code for an identical CDR3. This chain joins TRDV2 and TRDJ3, with TRDD3 identical over 8 bases. The germline V gene encodes CDR1 GEAIGNYY and CDR2 EKD. The CDR3 has 23 amino acids. The CDR3 DNA is TGTGCCTGTGACACCCTCGATACTGGGGGTCCCCTACCCCCCTCCTGGGACACACGACAGATGTTTTTC. Translation gives CACDTLDTGGPLPPSWDTRQMFF.

A word on this clone: A read error likely explains this, since a far larger clone differs by one base. The chain links TRDV2 to TRDJ2, with TRDD3 matching 9 bases. After removal of 4 bases from V and 0 bases from J, the junction contained 8 bases not matched to a gene. The germline CDR1 and CDR2 sequences are GEAIGNYY and EKD. This CDR3 region has 17 residues. CDR3 region: CACDLVGDMSLTAQLFF. As DNA, the CDR3 is TGTGCCTGTGATCTGGTGGGGGATATGTCTTTGACAGCACAACTCTTCTTT.

In this sample, this clone turned up a few times. A far larger clone is only one base removed, so a read error is likely. The rearrangement joins TRDV2 to TRDJ2, with 9 bases that match TRDD3. Germline V gives CDR1 GEAIGNYY, CDR2 EKD. The CDR3 is made up of 22 amino acids. CDR3 nucleotide sequence: TGTGCCTGTGACAGCTTACTGGGGGAGACTCCCCATCAGACCTCTTTGACAGCACAACGCTTCTTT. It encodes CACDSLLGETPHQTSLTAQRFF.

By share, this clone counts as large (0.1 to 1%). Other DNA sequences within the sample encode an identical CDR3. This chain uses TRDV2 with TRDJ3; D gene unclear. This CDR3 is built from 18 residues. The V gene's germline CDR1 is GEAIGNYY and CDR2 EKD. The ends were cut back, 0 bases at V and 0 bases at J, with 11 bases in the middle. The CDR3: CACDTLKAGSWDTRQMFF. CDR3 nucleotide sequence: TGTGCCTGTGACACCCTAAAGGCCGGCTCCTGGGACACCCGACAGATGTTTTTC.

Details on this clone: A far larger clone is a single base away, which makes a read error likely. Distinct nucleotide sequences in the sample also encode this CDR3. The chain employs TRDV2 and TRDJ1, with D maybe TRDD2 (6 bases). With 0 bases removed from V and 0 bases from J, the gap between germline ends came to 25 bases. This CDR3 spans 20 amino acids. Germline V lookup: CDR1 GEAIGNYY, CDR2 EKD. The CDR3 spells CACDTVRVLHAGPDTDKLIF. The CDR3 coding sequence is TGTGCCTGTGACACCGTTCGTGTCCTACACGCCGGGCCTGACACCGATAAACTCATCTTT.

Notes on this clone: Since a far larger clone is one base different, this is likely a read error. This chain uses TRDV2 with TRDJ1; possibly TRDD3 for D (5 bases). Trimming took 3 bases from V and 9 from J, leaving 16 bases between them. The CDR3 length is 13 residues. Germline CDR1 reads GEAIGNYY; CDR2 reads EKD. The CDR3 DNA reads TGTGCCTGTGACCGAATTGGGGTTAGGGAACTCATCTTT. Translation: CACDRIGVRELIF.

In the case of this clone: A far larger clone lies a single base away; this is likely a read error. The same CDR3 arises from other DNA sequences in this sample as well. The chain couples TRDV2 to TRDJ1; D is perhaps TRDD1 or TRDD3 (6 bases each). CDR3 length equals 18 residues. V lost 0 bases, J lost 2 bases, and 21 bases lay in between. CDR1 and CDR2 (germline): GEAIGNYY, EKD. As DNA, the CDR3 is TGTGCCTGTGACACCGTTTTGGGGGCTAATAGTTATACCGATAAACTCATCTTT. As protein: CACDTVLGANSYTDKLIF.

This clone turned up a few times. This likely came from a read error, as a far larger clone is one base away. The same CDR3 is also encoded by other DNA sequences in this sample. V is TRDV2 and J is TRDJ1; 11 nucleotides agree with TRDD3. The CDR3 is 21 amino acids. Per germline, CDR1 GEAIGNYY and CDR2 EKD. CDR3 nucleotide sequence: TGTGCCTGTGACACGCCCTTTCTGGGGGATACAAAGCGGGAGTACACAGATAAACTCATCTTT. This sequence encodes CACDTPFLGDTKREYTDKLIF.

This clone turned up a few times. The chain links TRDV2 to TRDJ3, with 11 bases fitting TRDD3. The germline gives CDR1 GEAIGNYY, CDR2 EKD. V shed 0 bases, J shed 2 bases, and the junction held 11 bases outside the gene matches. The CDR3 sequence is 21 residues long. As DNA, the CDR3 is TGTGCCTGTGACACCGTATCCCTATTGGGGGATACGGCCTGGGACACCCGACAGATGTTTTTC. Translated, it gives CACDTVSLLGDTAWDTRQMFF.

This clone was observed a handful of times. The TCRdb protein comes from a much larger clone and disagrees with this DNA's translation at residue 4, likely due to a read error; the protein given here is derived from the DNA. This sequence joins TRDV2 and TRDJ1, with TRDD3 matching over 7 bases. The CDR3 runs to 16 residues. The V gene's germline CDR1 is GEAIGNYY and CDR2 EKD. CDR3 in DNA: TGTGCCTGTGTCACCCTTGGCTGGGGGCAACTTAATAAACTCATCTTT. The encoded protein is CACVTLGWGQLNKLIF.

In the case of this clone: With a far larger clone one base away, a read error is the likely cause. This specimen includes other DNA sequences encoding the same CDR3. The V and J genes are TRDV2 and TRDJ1; 12 bases agree with TRDD3. The ends lost 0 bases at V and 5 bases at J; junction bases unmatched: 15. CDR3 length: 19 amino acids. Germline-derived CDR1 and CDR2 are GEAIGNYY and EKD. CDR3 coding DNA: TGTGCCTGTGACACCCTGGGGGATACGCGCATTACCCCCACTGATAAACTCATCTTT. It yields the protein CACDTLGDTRITPTDKLIF.

This clone has a single count. This likely traces to a read error, being one base from a far larger clone. Other DNA sequences of this sample code for an identical CDR3. The rearrangement joins TRDV2 to TRDJ2; weak D call: TRDD3 (6 bases). The CDR3 is 17 amino acids. V was clipped by 4 bases and J by 0 bases, with 17 bases between them. In germline, CDR1 is GEAIGNYY, CDR2 EKD. Here the CDR3 reads CACDLVGDTSLTAQLFF. Here the CDR3 DNA reads TGTGCCTGTGATCTGGTGGGAGATACGTCTTTGACAGCACAACTCTTCTTT.

As regards this clone: A read error may be the cause here, since a much bigger clone is one base away. This chain links TRDV2 with TRDJ1, with a possible D match to TRDD3 (6 bases). The CDR3 has 14 amino acids. Germline CDR1 GEAIGNYY, CDR2 EKD. The CDR3: CAGDTLGGPDKLIF. The CDR3 nucleotides read TGTGCCGGTGACACCTTGGGGGGACCTGATAAACTCATCTTT.

Of note for this clone: It differs at one base from a far larger clone, so likely a read error. Other DNA sequences in this sample translate to the same CDR3. The chain combines TRDV2 with TRDJ3; 7 bases align to TRDD3. V lost 3 bases and J lost 0; bases outside the gene matches: 16. This CDR3 is built from 21 residues. Germline values: CDR1 GEAIGNYY, CDR2 EKD. The CDR3 region is CACDPALTGDLYSWDTRQMFF. CDR3 nucleotide sequence: TGTGCCTGTGACCCCGCCCTTACTGGGGATCTTTACTCCTGGGACACCCGACAGATGTTTTTC.

A few counts support this clone. This DNA's translation differs at residue 8 from TCRdb's protein, which comes from a much larger clone; a read error is likely, and the protein shown is translated from the DNA. This chain uses TRDV2 with TRDJ3; D is ambiguous. CDR3 size: 16 residues. CDR1 and CDR2 (germline): GEAIGNYY, EKD. V was trimmed by 4 bases and J by 5 bases, leaving 14 bases between them. In nucleotides, the CDR3 is TGTGCCTGTGAGGACCTCGCGCGCGGGGACACCCGACAGATGTTTTTC. This gives the protein CACEDLARGDTRQMFF.

As to this clone: A far larger clone differs by one base, so this is likely a read error. No call was made for the V gene; the J gene is TRDJ1; the table assigns TRDD3, which was not confirmed against the DNA. The CDR3 has 13 residues. This chain's CDR3 is CAGDRMGVRELIF. The DNA for the CDR3 is TGTGCCGGTGACCGAATGGGGGTTAGGGAACTCATCTTT.

The chain links TRDV2 to TRDJ1, with 13 nucleotides matching TRDD3. This CDR3 comprises 18 residues. V lost 2 bases, J lost 5 bases, and 13 bases stayed unmatched. Germline CDR1 GEAIGNYY, CDR2 EKD. CDR3 sequence reads: CACDSVLGDTHITDKLIF. CDR3 coding DNA: TGTGCCTGTGACAGCGTACTGGGGGATACGCATATCACAGATAAACTCATCTTT.

This clone was observed a single time. Since a far larger clone is one base different, this is likely a read error. This sequence joins TRDV2 and TRDJ1, with D possibly being TRDD3 (6 bases). This CDR3 comprises 13 residues. CDR1 is GEAIGNYY, CDR2 EKD, per germline. The germline V and J ends were trimmed by 3 bases and 9 bases, with 16 bases remaining between them. The CDR3, as DNA: TGTGCCTGTGACCGAATGGGGGTTAGTGAACTCATCTTT. It translates to CACDRMGVSELIF.

As concerns this clone: A far larger clone is a single base away, which makes a read error likely. This sample includes further DNA sequences coding for the same CDR3. V usage is TRDV2 and J usage is TRDJ1, with 7 nucleotides matching TRDD3. From germline, CDR1 is GEAIGNYY and CDR2 EKD. This CDR3 has 17 residues. With 3 bases clipped from V and 1 base from J, the junction kept 13 bases outside the gene matches. The CDR3 loop is CACDPVLGPQVTDKLIF. As DNA, the CDR3 is TGTGCCTGTGACCCTGTACTGGGGCCGCAGGTCACCGATAAACTCATCTTT.

Concerning this clone itself: A far larger clone is one nucleotide away, so this likely arose from a read error. This chain uses TRDV2 with TRDJ1; TRDD3 matches 11 bases. This CDR3 is built from 17 residues. Germline V lookup: CDR1 GEAIGNYY, CDR2 EKD. In DNA form, the CDR3 reads TGTGCCTGTGACGGCCTTGGTGGGGGATACGCGACCGATAGACTCATCTTT. It translates to CACDGLGGGYATDRLIF.

Concerning this clone itself: This probably arose from a read error, given a far larger clone one base away. Other DNA sequences of this sample code for an identical CDR3. The chain recombines TRDV2 with TRDJ1; 11 nucleotides align to TRDD3. Germline CDR1 is GEAIGNYY and CDR2 is EKD. The CDR3 contains 20 residues. The DNA for the CDR3 is TGTGCCTGTGACCCAACAACTGGGGGATATCAATTTGTGTACACAGATAAACTCATCTTT. Its translation: CACDPTTGGYQFVYTDKLIF.

This clone appeared a few times. TCRdb lists the protein of a much larger clone for this DNA, which differs at residue 12, so this is likely a read error; the protein given here is translated from the DNA itself. The J gene is TRDJ1, the V gene TRDV2; 8 bases align to TRDD3. This CDR3 contains 18 residues. The V and J ends lost 3 bases and 0 bases, in that order; junction bases with no gene match: 14. Per germline, CDR1 GEAIGNYY and CDR2 EKD. The CDR3 DNA sequence: TGTGCCTGTGACTCCGTAAGGGGGATAGGAAAGGACACCGATAAACTCATCTTT. It codes for CACDSVRGIGKDTDKLIF.

This clone has a handful of counts. A far larger clone is just one base off, so this is likely a read error. Other nucleotide sequences from this sample produce the same CDR3. This chain joins TRDV2 and TRDJ1; 8 nucleotides align to TRDD3. Trimming removed 0 bases from V and 0 bases from J; junction bases left unmatched: 11. The CDR3 sequence is 18 residues long. Looked up from germline, CDR1 is GEAIGNYY and CDR2 is EKD. CDR3 DNA: TGTGCCTGTGACACCGTGCAAACTGGGGGTCCCTACACCGATAAACTCATCTTT. The encoded protein is CACDTVQTGGPYTDKLIF.

V usage is TRDV2 and J usage is TRDJ1, with TRDD3 matching 11 bases. This CDR3 is 16 amino acids long. The V and J ends lost 1 base and 3 bases, in that order; junction bases with no gene match: 6. CDR1 and CDR2 (germline): GEAIGNYY, EKD. Here the CDR3 reads CACDTVLGDRSDKLIF. For the CDR3, the DNA is TGTGCCTGTGACACGGTACTGGGGGATAGGTCCGATAAACTCATCTTT.

In regard to this clone: A read error is possible here, since a much larger clone lies one base away. Other DNA sequences within the sample encode an identical CDR3. V is TRDV2 and J is TRDJ1; TRDD3 matches at 8 bases. The germline CDR1 and CDR2 sequences are GEAIGNYY and EKD. There are 19 residues in the CDR3. This chain's CDR3 is CACDTLSGGPAGYTDKLIF. Here the CDR3 DNA reads TGTGCCTGTGACACCTTATCTGGGGGACCTGCGGGGTACACAGATAAACTCATCTTT.

About this clone: A far more abundant clone sits one base away, making this likely a read error. The chain joins TRDV2 to TRDJ1; D perhaps matches TRDD2 (7 bases). The CDR3 has 17 amino acids. V gave up 1 base and J gave up 0 bases, with 17 bases separating them. Germline-derived CDR1 and CDR2 are GEAIGNYY and EKD. CDR3 in amino acids: CACDTTFLGMDTDKLIF. CDR3 DNA sequence: TGTGCCTGTGACACTACCTTCCTGGGGATGGACACCGATAAACTCATCTTT.